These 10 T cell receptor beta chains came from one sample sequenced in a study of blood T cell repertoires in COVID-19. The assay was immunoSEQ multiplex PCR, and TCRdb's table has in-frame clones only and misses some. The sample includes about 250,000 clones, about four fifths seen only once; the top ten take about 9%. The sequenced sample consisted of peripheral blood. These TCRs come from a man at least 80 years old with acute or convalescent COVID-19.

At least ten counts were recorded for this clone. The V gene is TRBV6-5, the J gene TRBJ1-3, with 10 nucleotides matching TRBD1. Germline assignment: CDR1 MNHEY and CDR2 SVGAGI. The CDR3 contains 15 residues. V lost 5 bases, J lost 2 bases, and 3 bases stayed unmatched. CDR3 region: CASSRQGAAGNTIYF. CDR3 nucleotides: TGTGCCAGCAGTCGACAGGGGGCGGCTGGAAACACCATATATTTT.

The CDR3 coding sequence is TGTGCCAGCAGACCTCAGGGTTACAATGAGCAGTTCTTC. Its protein product is CASRPQGYNEQFF. This chain uses TRBV12-3 or TRBV12-4 with TRBJ2-1; maybe TRBD1 (5 bases). V shed 6 bases and J shed 4 bases, with 10 bases lying between them. CDR3 length: 13 residues.

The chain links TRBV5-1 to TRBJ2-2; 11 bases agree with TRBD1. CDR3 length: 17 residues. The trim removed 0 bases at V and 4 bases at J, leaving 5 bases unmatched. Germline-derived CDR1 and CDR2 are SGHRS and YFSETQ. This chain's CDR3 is CASSLARTGGVTGELFF. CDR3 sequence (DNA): TGCGCCAGCAGCTTGGCCCGGACAGGGGGCGTCACCGGGGAGCTGTTTTTT.

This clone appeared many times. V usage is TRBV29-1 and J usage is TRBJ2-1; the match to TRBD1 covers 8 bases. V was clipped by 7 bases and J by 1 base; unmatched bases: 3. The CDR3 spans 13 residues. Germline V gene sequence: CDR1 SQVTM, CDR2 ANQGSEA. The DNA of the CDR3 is TGCAGCGCCCACAGGGGGTCCTACAATGAGCAGTTCTTC. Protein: CSAHRGSYNEQFF.

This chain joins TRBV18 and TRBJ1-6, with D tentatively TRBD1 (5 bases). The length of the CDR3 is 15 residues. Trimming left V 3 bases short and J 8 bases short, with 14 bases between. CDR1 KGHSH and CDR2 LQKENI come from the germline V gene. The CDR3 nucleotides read TGTGCCAGCTCACCTCTGGGAGGGGCTGATTCACCCCTCCACTTT. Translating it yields CASSPLGGADSPLHF.

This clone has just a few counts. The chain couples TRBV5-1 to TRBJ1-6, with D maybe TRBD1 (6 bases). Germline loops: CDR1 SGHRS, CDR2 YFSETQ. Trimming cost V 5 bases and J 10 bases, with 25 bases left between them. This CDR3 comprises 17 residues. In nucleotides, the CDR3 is TGCGCCAGCAGATCGACTCCGGGACAAGTGGGACGGTCACCCCTCCACTTT. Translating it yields CASRSTPGQVGRSPLHF.

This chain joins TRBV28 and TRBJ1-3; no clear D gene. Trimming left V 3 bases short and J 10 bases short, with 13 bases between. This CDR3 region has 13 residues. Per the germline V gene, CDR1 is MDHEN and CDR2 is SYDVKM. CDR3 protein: CASSFGPHLTIYF. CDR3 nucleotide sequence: TGTGCCAGCAGTTTTGGCCCCCACCTGACCATATATTTT.

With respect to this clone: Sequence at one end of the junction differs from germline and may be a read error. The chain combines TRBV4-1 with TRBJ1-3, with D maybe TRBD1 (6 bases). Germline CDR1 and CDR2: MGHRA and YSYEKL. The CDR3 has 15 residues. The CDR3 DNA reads TGCGCCAGCAGTCCCGGTGGGGGGGCTGGGAACACCATATATTTT. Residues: CASSPGGGAGNTIYF.

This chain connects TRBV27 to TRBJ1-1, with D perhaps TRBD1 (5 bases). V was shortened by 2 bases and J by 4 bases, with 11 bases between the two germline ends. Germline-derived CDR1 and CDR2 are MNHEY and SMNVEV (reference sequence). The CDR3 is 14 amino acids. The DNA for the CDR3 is TGTGCCAGCAGTTTAAGCAGGGCAGTCACTGAAGCTTTCTTT. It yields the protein CASSLSRAVTEAFF.

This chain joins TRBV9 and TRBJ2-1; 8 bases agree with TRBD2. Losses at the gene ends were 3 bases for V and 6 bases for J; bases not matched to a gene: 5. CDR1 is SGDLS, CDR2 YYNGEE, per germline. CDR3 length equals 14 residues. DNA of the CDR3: TGTGCCAGCAGCGCGGGAGCGGGAGTCAATGAGCAGTTCTTC. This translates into CASSAGAGVNEQFF. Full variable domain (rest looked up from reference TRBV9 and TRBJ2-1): DSGVTQTPKHLITATGQRVTLRCSPRSGDLSVYWYQQSLDQGLQFLIQYYNGEERAKGNILERFSAQQFPDLHSELNLSSLELGDSALYFCASSAGAGVNEQFFGPGTRLTVL.